This T cell receptor (beta chain) was identified during a study of blood T cells in healthy people across ages. Study outcomes and limitations: Relative to aged donors, long-lived donors carried more naive CD4+ cells and displayed higher diversity.

This clonotype was found a few times. What it recognizes is unknown. The use of a sample-barcoded 5' primer and a J-beta primer mix characterized a second PCR of roughly 6 to 11 cycles. Every cDNA molecule carried a tag from a template-switch adaptor bearing 12 random nucleotides. Each CDR3 protein gets one entry after TCRdb re-called the 5' RACE reads with MiXCR. This table holds over 950,000 distinct CDR3 sequences, 35% to 45% found once. Sequencing was performed on blood. The TCR sequence derives from a man younger than 35 in good health.

The CDR3 DNA is TGTGCCAGCAGTATAGGGGGGCGGCTAGGCTCTAGCAATCAGCCCCAGCATTTT. It specifies CASSIGGRLGSSNQPQHF. V gene TRBV12-3 or TRBV12-4 combines with J gene TRBJ1-5, with D perhaps matching TRBD1 (6 bases). This CDR3 comprises 18 residues. Trimming took 5 bases from V and 0 from J, leaving 20 bases between them.